Sequencing of this T cell receptor beta chain was carried out in a study of OX40 agonist ivuxolimab in advanced cancers. Study information: Enrollees could have had prior anti-PD-1, anti-PD-L1 or anti-CTLA-4 therapy, which about 40% had received.

Profiled with immunoSEQ multiplex PCR; TCRdb holds only in-frame clones, not every one. The sample has 50,000 to 75,000 clones; more than 85% are singletons. Germline CDR1 reads MDHEN; CDR2 reads SYDVKM. V lost 2 bases, J lost 0 bases, and 8 bases lay in between. CDR3 length: 14 residues. Autoimmune disease history or systemic immunosuppression led to patient exclusion. In its sample, this clone was seen once. The sample was CD4+ or CD8+ T cells sorted from blood, taken in a trial of the OX40 agonist ivuxolimab. This rearrangement joins TRBV28 to TRBJ2-7, with D perhaps given as TRBD1 or TRBD2 (5 bases each). The sequence was obtained from an adult with an advanced solid tumor such as melanoma, head and neck, liver or kidney cancer. The DNA of the CDR3 is TGTGCCAGCAGTTTAGCCGGGACCTCCTACGAGCAGTACTTC. It codes for CASSLAGTSYEQYF.